A selection of T cell receptor beta chains follows, all from one sample in a study of human T cells and chemical hapten exposure. From the RACE reads, TCRdb called clonotypes with MiXCR, one entry per CDR3 protein. Of tens of thousands of distinct CDR3 sequences listed, roughly 10% were seen once; the top ten hold around 2.5%. This specimen was whole blood, taken in connection with sensitization to the hapten diphenylcyclopropenone (DPC). The receptors were sampled from a woman aged 30 to 39 with alopecia areata. Some clones in this sample may be carry-over from other donors' samples. The conserved cysteine and the conserved F or W are not part of the CDR3 here. Fields, in order: J gene, clone size, CDR3 length, V gene, CDR3 protein. Size is omitted from some rows. Given values are once, few, many or a class for expanded clones.

>TRBJ1-1|-|14|TRBV5-4
ASTSARRSGTTKAF
>TRBJ2-1|-|13|TRBV6-1
ASSEGQGTYNEQF
>TRBJ2-7|few|13|TRBV6-6
ASSWALGQSNEQY
>TRBJ2-7|many|14|TRBV6-2/TRBV6-3
ASSSVSTPRSYEQY
>TRBJ2-1|-|11|TRBV5-1
ASNDRGRGEQF
>TRBJ2-6|many|12|TRBV29-1
SAEGGGGANVLT
>TRBJ1-5|many|12|TRBV19
ASSMGQGNQPQH
>TRBJ1-1|many|14|TRBV18
ASSPVFGGQNTEAF
>TRBJ2-7|few|12|TRBV6-5
ASSLAGSFSEQY
>TRBJ2-4|many|13|TRBV29-1
SATLVRGRKNIQY
>TRBJ1-3|many|12|TRBV28
ASSFVDSGNTIY
>TRBJ2-1|many|13|TRBV7-2
ASSLHRSSYNEQF
>TRBJ2-3|few|14|TRBV6-5
ASSYGLAGGTDTQY
>TRBJ2-1|-|9|TRBV29-1
SVDFGTAQF
>TRBJ2-1|few|13|TRBV29-1
SVSLGRALSAVQF
>TRBJ2-2|many|12|TRBV20-1
SASPTGHTGELF
>TRBJ2-1|few|11|TRBV28
ASSFPVHNEQF
>TRBJ2-5|few|15|TRBV12-3/TRBV12-4
ASSFQAAPKRGETQY
>TRBJ1-6|many|13|TRBV18
ASSPGAGGHSPLH
>TRBJ2-7|many|12|TRBV20-1
SARDRDRVVEQY
>TRBJ1-3|many|12|TRBV6-1
ASSESYRGNTIY
>TRBJ2-1|many|13|TRBV18
ASSSLTSEINEQF
>TRBJ1-5|many|10|TRBV29-1
SVGTEGRPQH
>TRBJ1-1|few|12|TRBV12-3/TRBV12-4
ASRLGQGGTEAF
>TRBJ1-6|-|12|TRBV4-2
ASSQEGQNSPLH
>TRBJ2-1|many|11|TRBV6-2/TRBV6-3
ASIQPGGREQF
>TRBJ1-5|many|11|TRBV7-9
ASSLSTVGPQH
>TRBJ1-6|many|11|TRBV6-5
ASRTGPNSPLH
>TRBJ2-1|few|14|TRBV11-2
ASSLTLGSDFNEQF
>TRBJ2-2|many|12|TRBV9
ASSVVVGGGELF
>TRBJ2-5|few|12|TRBV5-1
ASSRDRETETQY
>TRBJ2-2|many|14|TRBV12-3/TRBV12-4
ASSLRRRSTAGELF
>TRBJ1-5|-|10|TRBV27
ASSPIGQPQH
>TRBJ2-3|many|11|TRBV20-1
SAMTRTGSTQY
>TRBJ2-1|many|10|TRBV6-1
ASSEVKGSRF
>TRBJ2-5|-|15|TRBV9
ASSVGGRLQTGETQY
>TRBJ1-1|-|9|TRBV6-5
ASSYHTEAF
>TRBJ2-3|many|10|TRBV11-2
ASSMQGDTQY
>TRBJ1-5|-|16|TRBV7-6
ASSLAAGRKYSNQPQH
>TRBJ2-3|many|12|TRBV5-1
ASSLLGNTDTQY
>TRBJ2-7|many|11|TRBV6-1
ASYRDYSYEQY
>TRBJ1-6|many|14|TRBV5-6
ASSPTSGTYNSPLH
>TRBJ1-5|few|13|TRBV18
ASSRDRADSQPQH
>TRBJ2-7|many|14|TRBV27
ASSLSGTGVTYEQY
>TRBJ2-3|many|15|TRBV12-3/TRBV12-4
ASTLGLAGGWKDTQY
>TRBJ1-2|-|12|TRBV29-1
SVDGGQTLYGYT
>TRBJ1-1|many|12|TRBV18
ASLKTGPDTEAF
>TRBJ2-7|few|13|TRBV27
ASRWTGLGSSEQY
>TRBJ2-5|many|13|TRBV12-3/TRBV12-4
ASSFWGSGFETQY
>TRBJ1-5|few|16|TRBV4-3
ASSQGPTGQFPGQPQH
>TRBJ2-7|many|12|TRBV11-3
ASSLLGRTYEQY
>TRBJ1-2|many|10|TRBV30
AWNAPGDGYT